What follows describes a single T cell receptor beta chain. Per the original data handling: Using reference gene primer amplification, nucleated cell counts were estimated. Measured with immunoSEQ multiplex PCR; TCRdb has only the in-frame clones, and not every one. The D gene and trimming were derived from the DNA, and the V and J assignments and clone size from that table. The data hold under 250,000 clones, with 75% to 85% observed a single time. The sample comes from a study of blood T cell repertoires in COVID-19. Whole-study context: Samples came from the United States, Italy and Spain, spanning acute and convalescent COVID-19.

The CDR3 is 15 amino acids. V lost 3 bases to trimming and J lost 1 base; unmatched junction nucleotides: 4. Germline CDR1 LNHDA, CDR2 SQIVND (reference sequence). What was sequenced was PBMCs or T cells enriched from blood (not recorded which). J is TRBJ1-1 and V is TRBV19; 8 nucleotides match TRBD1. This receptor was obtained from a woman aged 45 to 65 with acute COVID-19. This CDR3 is CASSISQGANTEAFF. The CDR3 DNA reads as TGTGCCAGTAGTATCTCTCAGGGGGCGAACACTGAAGCTTTCTTT.